The text below deals with one T cell receptor beta chain. Its specificity is unknown. Assay used: immunoSEQ multiplex PCR; TCRdb lists only in-frame clones, some missing. The sample lists some 120,000 clones; more than 85% were seen once. The sample originates from a study of graft-versus-host responses after intestinal transplantation. Overall study: Every recipient underwent anti-thymocyte globulin induction, then tacrolimus and steroids for two to four years.

V lost 5 bases, J lost 2 bases, and 10 bases stayed unmatched. The CDR3 sequence is 16 residues long. Germline V gene data show CDR1 as SGHVS and CDR2 as FNYEAQ. Study-wide findings and caveats: Those patients showing graft-donor T cell macrochimerism displayed high graft-versus-host to host-versus-graft clonal ratios in allografts. Some GvH clones were seen earlier in gut or blood, suggesting intestinal origin. Early HvG declines after transplant were associated with peak circulating GvH clone levels.

The source of this sequence is a human donor who was the organ donor for an intestinal transplant. The chain recombines TRBV7-6 with TRBJ2-3, with 7 nucleotides matching TRBD2. The sample consisted of unstimulated CD8+ T cells sorted from spleen or lymph node cells, taken before transplant. The CDR3 nucleotides read TGTGCCAGCAGCCCCGGGGTAGCGGGTATCACAGATACGCAGTATTTT. Its protein is CASSPGVAGITDTQYF.